The 15 T cell receptor beta chains below were found in one sample sequenced in a study of shared clonotypes between healthy human individuals. Clones were read by immunoSEQ multiplex PCR, and TCRdb kept only the in-frame ones, dropping some. Here the sample spans 2 million to 3 million clones, 90% to 95% being singletons. The sample consisted of naive CD4+ T cells sorted from blood. The subset denotes: CD45RA+ positively selected. The receptor source for this set is a man aged 18 to 30 in good health.

This chain connects TRBV11-2 to TRBJ2-1; D possibly corresponds to TRBD2 (6 bases). V gave up 2 bases and J gave up 0 bases, with 11 bases separating them. CDR1 is SGHAT, CDR2 FQNNGV, per germline. This CDR3 spans 16 amino acids. The CDR3 DNA reads as TGTGCCAGCAGCTTAATCGCGGGGAGCTCCTACAATGAGCAGTTCTTC. This encodes CASSLIAGSSYNEQFF. Combining the CDR3 with reference TRBV11-2 and TRBJ2-1 gives the whole variable domain EAGVAQSPRYKIIEKRQSVAFWCNPISGHATLYWYQQILGQGPKLLIQFQNNGVVDDSQLPKDRFSAERLKGVDSTLKIQPAKLEDSAVYLCASSLIAGSSYNEQFFGPGTRLTVL.

The chain uses TRBV25-1 and TRBJ1-1, with no clear D. The germline V gene has CDR1 MGHDK and CDR2 SYGVNS. Trimming cost V 0 bases and J 0 bases, with 5 bases left between them. The CDR3 loop spans 14 amino acids. The CDR3 is CASSEYGLNTEAFF. CDR3 bases: TGTGCCAGCAGTGAATATGGTTTGAACACTGAAGCTTTCTTT.

The rearrangement links TRBV29-1 to TRBJ2-3; D perhaps matches TRBD1 (5 bases). The V end was cut by 7 bases, the J end by 0 bases, with 14 bases between. This CDR3 spans 14 amino acids. From germline, CDR1 is SQVTM and CDR2 ANQGSEA. The CDR3 nucleotides are TGCAGCGCCCGCCAGACAGCTAGCACAGATACGCAGTATTTT. It translates to CSARQTASTDTQYF.

This chain links TRBV6-5 with TRBJ1-1, with a tentative D call TRBD1 (6 bases). Germline V gene sequence: CDR1 MNHEY, CDR2 SVGAGI. The CDR3 is 13 residues long. V dropped 6 bases and J dropped 5 bases, with 13 bases sitting between them. CDR3 amino acids: CASRLWTVTEAFF. CDR3 nucleotides: TGTGCCAGCAGACTCTGGACAGTAACTGAAGCTTTCTTT.

The rearrangement links TRBV7-3 to TRBJ2-3; unclear D gene. With 4 bases removed from V and 6 bases from J, the gap between germline ends came to 14 bases. The CDR3 consists of 14 residues. CDR1 is SGHTA and CDR2 is FQGTGA in the germline V gene. The CDR3 nucleotides are TGTGCCAGCAGCTCCGGGCTGCCGCAGGATACGCAGTATTTT. Its translation is CASSSGLPQDTQYF.

The V gene is TRBV11-2, the J gene TRBJ2-7, with 7 bases lining up with TRBD2. Germline CDR1 is SGHAT and CDR2 is FQNNGV. The CDR3 spans 14 residues. Trimming cost V 6 bases and J 4 bases; bases outside gene matches: 9. CDR3 sequence reads: CASSSQAGVYEQYF. The CDR3 region has the DNA TGTGCCAGCAGTAGTCAGGCGGGGGTATACGAGCAGTACTTC.

The chain has TRBV7-2 and TRBJ1-4; TRBD1 matches at 8 bases. Germline assignment: CDR1 SGHTA and CDR2 FQGNSA. V lost 4 bases and J lost 0; bases outside the gene matches: 1. The CDR3 loop spans 15 amino acids. The CDR3 loop is CASSWGQATNEKLFF. CDR3 nucleotide sequence: TGTGCCAGCAGCTGGGGACAGGCAACTAATGAAAAACTGTTTTTT. Full variable domain (remainder filled in from reference TRBV7-2 and TRBJ1-4): GAGVSQSPSNKVTEKGKDVELRCDPISGHTALYWYRQSLGQGLEFLIYFQGNSAPDKSGLPSDRFSAERTGGSVSTLTIQRTQQEDSAVYLCASSWGQATNEKLFFGSGTQLSVL.

V usage is TRBV5-5 and J usage is TRBJ2-7, with TRBD2 matching over 12 bases. The CDR3 totals 16 residues. CDR1 and CDR2 from the germline V gene are SGHKS and YYEKEE (reference sequence). Germline trimming cut 5 bases from V and 4 bases from J; bases unmatched to any gene: 10. The CDR3 loop is CASSHAGTSGRYEQYF. In DNA form, the CDR3 reads TGTGCCAGCAGTCACGCTGGTACTAGCGGGAGGTACGAGCAGTACTTC.

This clone was found a few times. CDR3 protein: CAYRHWDTEAFF. In nucleotides, the CDR3 is TGTGCCTATAGGCACTGGGACACTGAAGCTTTCTTT. The genes are TRBV30 and TRBJ1-1; D remains unclear. Germline lookup yields CDR1 GTSNPN and CDR2 SVGIG (reference sequence). CDR3 length: 12 residues. The V end was cut by 7 bases, the J end by 3 bases, with 12 bases between. The full variable domain, its missing parts supplied by reference TRBV30 and TRBJ1-1, is SQTIHQWPATLVQPVGSPLSLECTVEGTSNPNLYWYRQAAGRGLQLLFYSVGIGQISSEVPQNLSASRPQDRQFILSSKKLLLSDSGFYLCAYRHWDTEAFFGQGTRLTVV.

CDR3 coding DNA: TGTGCCAGCAGCGCCCCCTTAATGCGGGAGGGACCCTCGAACACCGGGGAGCTGTTTTTT. Its translation is CASSAPLMREGPSNTGELFF. V usage is TRBV9 and J usage is TRBJ2-2; 9 bases align to TRBD2. This CDR3 comprises 20 residues. The V gene's germline CDR1 is SGDLS and CDR2 YYNGEE. The junction had 15 bases not matched to a gene; V was cut back by 3 bases and J by 0 bases.

This clone came up a few times. The chain couples TRBV2 to TRBJ2-2; 8 bases are shared with TRBD1. Germline CDR1 SNHLY, CDR2 FYNNEI. J lost 5 bases, V lost 9 bases, and 8 bases had no gene match. The CDR3 contains 14 residues. CDR3: CASISRGQTGELFF. The CDR3, as DNA: TGTGCCAGTATCTCCAGGGGGCAAACCGGGGAGCTGTTTTTT.

V is TRBV4-3 and J is TRBJ1-3; D might be TRBD1 (6 bases). V gave up 4 bases and J gave up 0 bases, with 16 bases separating them. This CDR3 spans 17 amino acids. Germline V gene data show CDR1 as LGHNA and CDR2 as YSLEER. CDR3 in DNA: TGCGCCAGCAGCCTAATGGCGACAGGTTCCTCTGGAAACACCATATATTTT. Its translation: CASSLMATGSSGNTIYF.

The chain carries TRBV25-1 and TRBJ1-3; D is ambiguous. The CDR3 consists of 12 residues. Germline V gives CDR1 MGHDK, CDR2 SYGVNS. V was shortened by 0 bases and J by 3 bases, with 0 bases between the two germline ends. The CDR3 sequence is CASSEYGNTIYF. The CDR3 DNA is TGTGCCAGCAGTGAATATGGAAACACCATATATTTT.

The chain combines TRBV6-6 with TRBJ2-2; no clear D gene. This CDR3 contains 13 residues. Trimming removed 6 bases at V and 5 bases at J, with 10 bases between. CDR1 is MNHNY, CDR2 SVGAGI, per germline (reference sequence). The chain's CDR3 is CASSLDVTGELFF. Written as DNA, the CDR3 is TGTGCCAGCAGCCTTGACGTGACCGGGGAGCTGTTTTTT.

This chain uses TRBV30 with TRBJ2-4; D ambiguous. V was pared by 0 bases and J by 0 bases, with 6 bases between. Germline CDR1 and CDR2: GTSNPN and SVGIG (reference sequence). CDR3 length equals 14 residues. The CDR3 region has the DNA TGTGCCTGGAGTGTACACTTAGCCAAAAACATTCAGTACTTC. Protein: CAWSVHLAKNIQYF.